This TCR beta chain was captured in a study of human T cells and chemical hapten exposure. Background on the study: Upper-back patches of 0.01% DPC were read at 6 days.

This sample's time point: patch test 3, about 24 weeks after DPC sensitization. Treatment indicated: therapeutic diphenylcyclopropenone sensitization with weekly scalp DPC. The sample holds a few counts of this clonotype. The study used a library that attached unique molecular identifiers to individual cDNA molecules. TCRdb reprocessed the RACE reads with MiXCR, giving one entry per CDR3 protein. This sample carries around 130,000 distinct CDR3 sequences, about 10% of them seen once, and the ten largest clones take 2% to 2.5%. The material was whole blood, obtained in connection with sensitization to the hapten diphenylcyclopropenone (DPC). The sequence came from a woman in her forties or fifties with alopecia areata. Some clones in this sample may be carry-over from other donors' samples.

This CDR3 reads CASTLAVQETQYF. In DNA, the CDR3 is TGTGCCAGCACTCTTGCGGTTCAAGAGACCCAGTACTTC. The chain uses TRBV28 and TRBJ2-5; D gene uncertain. This CDR3 region has 13 residues. Trimming pared 7 bases from V and 2 bases from J, leaving 11 bases between. The germline V gene encodes CDR1 MDHEN and CDR2 SYDVKM. The variable domain in full, completed from reference TRBV28 and TRBJ2-5, reads DVKVTQSSRYLVKRTGEKVFLECVQDMDHENMFWYRQDPGLGLRLIYFSYDVKMKEKGDIPEGYSVSREKKERFSLILESASTNQTSMYLCASTLAVQETQYFGPGTRLLVL.